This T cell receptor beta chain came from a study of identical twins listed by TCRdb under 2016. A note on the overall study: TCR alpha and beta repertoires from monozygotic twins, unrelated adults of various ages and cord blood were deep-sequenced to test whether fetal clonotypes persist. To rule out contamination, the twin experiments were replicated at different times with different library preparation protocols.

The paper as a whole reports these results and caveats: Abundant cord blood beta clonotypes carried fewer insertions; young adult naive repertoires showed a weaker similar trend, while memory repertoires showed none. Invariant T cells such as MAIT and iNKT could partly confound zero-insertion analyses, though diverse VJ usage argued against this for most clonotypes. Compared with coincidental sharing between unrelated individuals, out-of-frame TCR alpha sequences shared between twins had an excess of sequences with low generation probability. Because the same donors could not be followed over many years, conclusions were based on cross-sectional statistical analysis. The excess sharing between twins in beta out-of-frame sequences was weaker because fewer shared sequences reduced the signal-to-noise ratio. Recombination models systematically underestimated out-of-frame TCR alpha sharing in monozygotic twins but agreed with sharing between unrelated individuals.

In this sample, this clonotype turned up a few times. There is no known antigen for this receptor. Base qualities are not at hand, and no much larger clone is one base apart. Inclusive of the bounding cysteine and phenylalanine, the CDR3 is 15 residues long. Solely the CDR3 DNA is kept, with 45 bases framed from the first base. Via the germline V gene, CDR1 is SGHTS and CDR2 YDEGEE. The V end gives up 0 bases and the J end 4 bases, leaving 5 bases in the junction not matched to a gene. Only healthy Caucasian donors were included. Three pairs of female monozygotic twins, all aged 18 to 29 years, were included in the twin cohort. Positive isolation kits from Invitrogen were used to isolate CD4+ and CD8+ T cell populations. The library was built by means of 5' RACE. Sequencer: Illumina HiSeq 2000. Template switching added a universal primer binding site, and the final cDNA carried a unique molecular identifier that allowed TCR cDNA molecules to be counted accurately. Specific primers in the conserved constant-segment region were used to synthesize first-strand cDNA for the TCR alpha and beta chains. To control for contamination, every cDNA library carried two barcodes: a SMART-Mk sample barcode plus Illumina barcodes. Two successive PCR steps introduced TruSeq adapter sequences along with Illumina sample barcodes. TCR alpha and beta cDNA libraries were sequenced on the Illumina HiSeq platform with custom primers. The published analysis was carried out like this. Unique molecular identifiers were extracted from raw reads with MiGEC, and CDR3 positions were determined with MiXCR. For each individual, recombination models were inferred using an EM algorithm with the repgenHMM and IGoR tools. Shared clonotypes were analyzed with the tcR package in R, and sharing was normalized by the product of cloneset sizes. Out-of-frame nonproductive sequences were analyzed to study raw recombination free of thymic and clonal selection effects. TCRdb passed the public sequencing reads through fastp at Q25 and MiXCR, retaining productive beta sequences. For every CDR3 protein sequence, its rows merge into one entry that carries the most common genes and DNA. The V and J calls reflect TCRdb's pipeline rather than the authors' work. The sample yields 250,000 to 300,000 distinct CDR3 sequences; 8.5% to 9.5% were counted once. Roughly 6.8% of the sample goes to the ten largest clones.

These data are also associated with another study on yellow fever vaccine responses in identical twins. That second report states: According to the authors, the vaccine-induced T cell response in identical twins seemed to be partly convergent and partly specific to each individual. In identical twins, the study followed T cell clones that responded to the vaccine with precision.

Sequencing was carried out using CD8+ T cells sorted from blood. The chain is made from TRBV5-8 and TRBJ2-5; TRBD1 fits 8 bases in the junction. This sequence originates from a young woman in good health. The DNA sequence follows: TGTGCCAGCAGCTTGGCAGGGGGCTGGGGAGAGACCCAGTACTTC. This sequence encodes CASSLAGGWGETQYF.